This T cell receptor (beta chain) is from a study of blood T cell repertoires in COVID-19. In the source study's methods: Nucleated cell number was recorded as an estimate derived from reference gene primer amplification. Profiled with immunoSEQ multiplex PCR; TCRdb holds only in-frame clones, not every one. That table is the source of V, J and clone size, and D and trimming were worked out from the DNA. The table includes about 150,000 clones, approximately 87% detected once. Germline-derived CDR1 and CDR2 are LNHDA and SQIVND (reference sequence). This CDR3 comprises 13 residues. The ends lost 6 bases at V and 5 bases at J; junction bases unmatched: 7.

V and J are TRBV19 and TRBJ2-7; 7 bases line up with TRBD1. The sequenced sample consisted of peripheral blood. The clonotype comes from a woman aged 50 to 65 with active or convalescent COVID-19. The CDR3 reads CASSPTGNDEQYF. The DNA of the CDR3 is TGTGCCAGTAGCCCGACAGGGAACGACGAGCAGTACTTC.